This TCR beta chain originates from a study of shared clonotypes between healthy human individuals. Study-wide background: Sampling drew on donors who were a couple of women and three men aged 18 to 49.

From germline, CDR1 is SGHRS and CDR2 YFSETQ. This CDR3 has 14 residues. Trimming cost V 4 bases and J 2 bases, with 11 bases left between them. Study results and limitations: Among donors, sharing of clonotypes was expected to be affected by sequencing depth.

As regards this clone: Its antigen is as yet unknown.

Nashville, Tennessee was home to all donors, who were Caucasian adults. Clones were sequenced by immunoSEQ multiplex PCR, and TCRdb holds only the in-frame ones, with some missing. Among about 2.4 million clones listed, more than 90% were seen once. Sequences were obtained from naive CD4+ T cells sorted from blood. Subset given: CD45RA+ positively selected. The clonotype comes from a man aged 18 to 29 in good health. The chain is built from TRBV5-1 and TRBJ2-3, with D perhaps TRBD2 (6 bases). CDR3: CASSGGTTTDTQYF. CDR3 in DNA: TGCGCCAGCAGCGGCGGGACGACCACAGATACGCAGTATTTT.